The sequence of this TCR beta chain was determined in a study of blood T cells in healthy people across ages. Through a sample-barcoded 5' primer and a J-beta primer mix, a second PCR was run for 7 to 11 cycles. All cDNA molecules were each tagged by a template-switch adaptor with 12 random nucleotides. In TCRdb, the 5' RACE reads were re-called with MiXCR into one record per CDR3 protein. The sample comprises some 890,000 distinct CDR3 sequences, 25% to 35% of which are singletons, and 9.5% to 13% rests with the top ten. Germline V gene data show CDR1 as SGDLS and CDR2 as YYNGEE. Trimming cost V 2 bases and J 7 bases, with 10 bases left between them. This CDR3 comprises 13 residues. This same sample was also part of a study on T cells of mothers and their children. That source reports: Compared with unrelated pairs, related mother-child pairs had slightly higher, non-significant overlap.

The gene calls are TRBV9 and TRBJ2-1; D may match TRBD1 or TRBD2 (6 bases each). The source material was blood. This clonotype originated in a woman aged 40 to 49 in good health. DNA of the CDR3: TGTGCCAGCAGCGTTACGGGGGCAAATGAGCAGTTCTTC. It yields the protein CASSVTGANEQFF.